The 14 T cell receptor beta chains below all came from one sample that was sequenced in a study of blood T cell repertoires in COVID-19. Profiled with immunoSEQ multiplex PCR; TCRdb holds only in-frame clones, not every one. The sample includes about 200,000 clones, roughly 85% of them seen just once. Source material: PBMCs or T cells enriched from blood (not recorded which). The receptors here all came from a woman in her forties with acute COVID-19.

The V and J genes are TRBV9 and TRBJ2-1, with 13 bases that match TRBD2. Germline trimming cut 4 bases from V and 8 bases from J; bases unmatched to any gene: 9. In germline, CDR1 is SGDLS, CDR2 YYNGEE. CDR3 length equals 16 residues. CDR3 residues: CASSPSGTSGTHEQFF. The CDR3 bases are TGTGCCAGCAGCCCTAGCGGGACTAGCGGGACACATGAGCAGTTCTTC.

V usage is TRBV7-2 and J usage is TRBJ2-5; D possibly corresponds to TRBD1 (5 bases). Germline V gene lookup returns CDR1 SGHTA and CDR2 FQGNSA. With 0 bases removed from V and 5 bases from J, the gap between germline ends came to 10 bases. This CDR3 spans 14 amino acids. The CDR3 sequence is CASSLAGKGETQYF. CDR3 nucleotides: TGTGCCAGCAGCTTAGCGGGCAAGGGGGAGACCCAGTACTTC.

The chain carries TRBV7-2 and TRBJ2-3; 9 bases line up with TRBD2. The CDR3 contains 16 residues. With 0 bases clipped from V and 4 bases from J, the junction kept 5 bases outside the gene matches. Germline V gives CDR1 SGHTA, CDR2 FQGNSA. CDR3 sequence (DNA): TGTGCCAGCAGCTTAGCGGGTAGCGGGAGTCCAGATACGCAGTATTTT. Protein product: CASSLAGSGSPDTQYF.

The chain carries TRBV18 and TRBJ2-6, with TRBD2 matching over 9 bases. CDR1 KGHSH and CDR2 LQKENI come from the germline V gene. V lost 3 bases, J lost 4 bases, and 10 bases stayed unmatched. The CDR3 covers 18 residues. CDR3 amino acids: CASSPVSREGAGANVLTF. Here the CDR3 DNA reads TGTGCCAGCTCACCTGTATCGCGGGAGGGCGCAGGGGCCAACGTCCTGACTTTC. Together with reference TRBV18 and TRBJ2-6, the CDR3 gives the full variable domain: NAGVMQNPRHLVRRRGQEARLRCSPMKGHSHVYWYRQLPEEGLKFMVYLQKENIIDESGMPKERFSAEFPKEGPSILRIQQVVRGDSAAYFCASSPVSREGAGANVLTFGAGSRLTVL.

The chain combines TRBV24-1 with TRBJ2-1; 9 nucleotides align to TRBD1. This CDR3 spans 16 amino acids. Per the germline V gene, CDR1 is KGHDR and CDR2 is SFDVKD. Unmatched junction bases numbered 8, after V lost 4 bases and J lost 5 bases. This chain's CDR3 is CATSDSGQGSNNEQFF. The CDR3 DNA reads TGTGCCACCAGTGACTCCGGACAGGGGAGTAACAATGAGCAGTTCTTC.

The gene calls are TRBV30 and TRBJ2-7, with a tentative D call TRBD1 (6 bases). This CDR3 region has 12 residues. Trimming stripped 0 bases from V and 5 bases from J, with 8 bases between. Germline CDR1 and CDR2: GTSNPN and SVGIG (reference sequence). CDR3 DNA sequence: TGTGCCTGGAGTGTAAACAGGGACGAGCAGTACTTC. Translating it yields CAWSVNRDEQYF.

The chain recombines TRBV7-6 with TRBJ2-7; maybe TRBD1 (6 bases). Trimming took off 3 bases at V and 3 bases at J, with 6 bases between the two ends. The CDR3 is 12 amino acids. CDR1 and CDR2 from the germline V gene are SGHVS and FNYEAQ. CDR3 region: CASSLTGYEQYF. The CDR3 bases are TGTGCCAGCAGCTTGACAGGCTACGAGCAGTACTTC.

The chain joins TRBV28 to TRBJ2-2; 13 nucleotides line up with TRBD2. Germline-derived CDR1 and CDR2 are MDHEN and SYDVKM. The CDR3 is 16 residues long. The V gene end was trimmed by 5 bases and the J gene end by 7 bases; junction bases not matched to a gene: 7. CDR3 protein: CASSPWTSGSVGELFF. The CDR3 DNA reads TGTGCCAGCAGTCCCTGGACTAGCGGGAGTGTCGGGGAGCTGTTTTTT.

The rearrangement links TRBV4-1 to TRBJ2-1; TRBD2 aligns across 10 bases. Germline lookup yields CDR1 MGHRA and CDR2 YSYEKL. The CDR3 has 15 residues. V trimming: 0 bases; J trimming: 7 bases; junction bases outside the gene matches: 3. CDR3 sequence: CASSQEAGGLNEQFF. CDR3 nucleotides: TGCGCCAGCAGCCAAGAAGCGGGAGGGTTGAATGAGCAGTTCTTC.

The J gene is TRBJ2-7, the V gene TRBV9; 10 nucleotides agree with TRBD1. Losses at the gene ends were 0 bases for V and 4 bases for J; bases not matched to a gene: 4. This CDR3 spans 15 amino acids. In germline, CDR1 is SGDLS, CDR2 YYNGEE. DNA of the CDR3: TGTGCCAGCAGCGTAGGACAGGGGGCTTGTTACGAGCAGTACTTC. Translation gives CASSVGQGACYEQYF.

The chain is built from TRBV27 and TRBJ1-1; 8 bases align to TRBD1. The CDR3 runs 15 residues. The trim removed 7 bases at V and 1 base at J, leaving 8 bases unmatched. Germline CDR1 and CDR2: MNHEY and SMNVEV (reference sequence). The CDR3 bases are TGTGCCAGCATGAAGTCAGGGGGCTCGAACACTGAAGCTTTCTTT. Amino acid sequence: CASMKSGGSNTEAFF.

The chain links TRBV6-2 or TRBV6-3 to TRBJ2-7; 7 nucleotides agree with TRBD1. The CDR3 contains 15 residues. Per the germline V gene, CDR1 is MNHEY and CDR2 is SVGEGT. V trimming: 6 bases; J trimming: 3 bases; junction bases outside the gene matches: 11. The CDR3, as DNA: TGTGCCAGCAGCCCAGACAGGGTCCTCGACTACGAGCAGTACTTC. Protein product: CASSPDRVLDYEQYF.

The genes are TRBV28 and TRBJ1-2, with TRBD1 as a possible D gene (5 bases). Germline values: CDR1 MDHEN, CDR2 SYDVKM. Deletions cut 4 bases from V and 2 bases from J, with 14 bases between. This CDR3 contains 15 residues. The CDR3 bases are TGTGCCAGCAGTTCCAGTGGGGGAGGGAACTATGGCTACACCTTC. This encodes CASSSSGGGNYGYTF.

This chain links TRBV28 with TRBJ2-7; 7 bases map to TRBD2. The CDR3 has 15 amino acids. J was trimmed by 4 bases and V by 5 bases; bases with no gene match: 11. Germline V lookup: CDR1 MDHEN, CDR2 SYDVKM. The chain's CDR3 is CASSLPGRAGYEQYF. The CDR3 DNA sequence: TGTGCCAGCAGTCTACCTGGGAGGGCGGGGTACGAGCAGTACTTC.